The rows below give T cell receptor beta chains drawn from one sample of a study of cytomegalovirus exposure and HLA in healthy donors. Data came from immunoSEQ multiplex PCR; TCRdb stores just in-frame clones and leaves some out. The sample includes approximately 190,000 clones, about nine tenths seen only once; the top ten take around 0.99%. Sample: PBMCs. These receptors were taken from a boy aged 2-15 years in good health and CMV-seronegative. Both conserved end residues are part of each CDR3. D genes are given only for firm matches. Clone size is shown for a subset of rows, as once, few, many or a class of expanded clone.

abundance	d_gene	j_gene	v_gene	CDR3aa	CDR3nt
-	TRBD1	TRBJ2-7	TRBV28	CASSTGQGSYEQYF	TGTGCCAGCAGTACGGGACAGGGATCCTACGAGCAGTACTTC
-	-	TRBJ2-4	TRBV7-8	CASSSYRVLAKNIQYF	TGTGCCAGCAGCTCCTACAGGGTACTAGCCAAAAACATTCAGTACTTC
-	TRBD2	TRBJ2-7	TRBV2	CASRRGSSGYYEQYF	TGTGCCAGCAGGAGGGGGTCTAGCGGGTACTACGAGCAGTACTTC
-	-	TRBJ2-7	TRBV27	CASSLSQTPYEQYF	TGTGCCAGCAGTCTGTCACAGACCCCCTACGAGCAGTACTTC
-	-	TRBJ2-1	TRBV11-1	CASSLGGPNEQFF	TGTGCCAGCAGCCTCGGGGGGCCCAATGAGCAGTTCTTC
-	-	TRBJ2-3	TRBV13	CASSLHLETDTQYF	TGTGCCAGCAGCTTACATCTTGAGACAGATACGCAGTATTTT
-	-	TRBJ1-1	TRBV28	CASSSYRDDEAFF	TGTGCCAGCAGTTCCTACCGCGATGATGAAGCTTTCTTT
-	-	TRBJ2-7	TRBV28	CATMNGRGYEQYF	TGTGCCACCATGAACGGGAGAGGTTACGAGCAGTACTTC
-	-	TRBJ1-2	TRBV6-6	CASHQTPTDNYGYTF	TGTGCCAGCCACCAAACCCCGACAGATAACTATGGCTACACCTTC
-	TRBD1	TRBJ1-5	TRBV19	CASRPPGQPNQPQHF	TGTGCCAGTAGGCCTCCGGGACAGCCCAATCAGCCCCAGCATTTT
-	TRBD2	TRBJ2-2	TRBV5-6	CASSSGLAENTGELFF	TGTGCCAGCAGCTCGGGACTAGCAGAGAACACCGGGGAGCTGTTTTTT
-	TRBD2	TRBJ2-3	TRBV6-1	CASSSGLASTDTQYF	TGTGCCAGCAGTTCGGGACTAGCTAGCACAGATACGCAGTATTTT
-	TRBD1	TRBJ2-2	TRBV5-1	CASSFKGGVTGELFF	TGCGCCAGCAGCTTCAAAGGGGGCGTCACCGGGGAGCTGTTTTTT
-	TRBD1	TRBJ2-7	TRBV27	CASSLVLQGKGEQYF	TGTGCCAGCAGTTTAGTTCTACAGGGGAAGGGCGAGCAGTACTTC
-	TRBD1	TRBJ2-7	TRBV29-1	CSVTNDRAYEQYF	TGCAGCGTAACAAACGACAGGGCCTACGAGCAGTACTTC
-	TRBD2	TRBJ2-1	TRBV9	CASSRGLASDEQFF	TGTGCCAGCAGCAGGGGACTAGCGAGCGATGAGCAGTTCTTC
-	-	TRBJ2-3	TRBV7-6	CASSLGPRSASTDTQYF	TGTGCCAGCAGCTTAGGTCCTCGCAGCGCATCCACAGATACGCAGTATTTT
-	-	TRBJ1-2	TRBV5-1	CASSLVGGDGYTF	TGCGCCAGCAGCTTGGTAGGAGGGGATGGCTACACCTTC
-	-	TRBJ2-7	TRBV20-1	CSARELYEQYF	TGCAGTGCTAGAGAACTATACGAGCAGTACTTC
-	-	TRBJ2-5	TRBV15	CATSRGSSEETQYF	TGTGCCACCAGCAGAGGGAGTAGCGAAGAGACCCAGTACTTC
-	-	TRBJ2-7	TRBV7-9	CTSSFNRWEQYF	TGTACCAGCAGCTTCAACCGGTGGGAGCAGTACTTC
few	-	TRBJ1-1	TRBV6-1	CASSDTGRQRAFF	TGTGCCAGCAGTGACACAGGGAGACAAAGAGCTTTCTTT
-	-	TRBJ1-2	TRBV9	CASSPQLRGAAAGYGYTF	TGTGCCAGCAGCCCTCAACTGCGGGGGGCTGCAGCAGGCTATGGCTACACCTTC
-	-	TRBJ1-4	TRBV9	CASSEGPGFGEKLFF	TGTGCCAGCAGCGAAGGCCCGGGGTTCGGTGAAAAACTGTTTTTT
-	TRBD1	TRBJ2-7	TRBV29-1	CSVRGQGNIYEQYF	TGCAGCGTCCGCGGACAGGGCAATATCTACGAGCAGTACTTC
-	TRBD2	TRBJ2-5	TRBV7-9	CASTPPQLAGGLGETQYF	TGTGCCAGCACCCCCCCGCAACTAGCGGGAGGGTTGGGGGAGACCCAGTACTTC
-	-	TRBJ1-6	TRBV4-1	CASSQGVGQQYSPLHF	TGCGCCAGCAGCCAAGGTGTGGGCCAGCAGTATTCACCCCTCCACTTT
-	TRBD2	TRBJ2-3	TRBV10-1	CASSPLRAGLASGGTQYF	TGCGCCAGCAGCCCGTTACGGGCGGGACTAGCCTCTGGAGGTACGCAGTATTTT
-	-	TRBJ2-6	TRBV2	CASRGASGANVLTF	TGTGCCAGCAGAGGGGCTTCTGGGGCCAACGTCCTGACTTTC
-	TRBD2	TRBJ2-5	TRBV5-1	CASSLGPSGGVQETQYF	TGCGCCAGCAGCCTGGGACCTAGCGGGGGGGTTCAAGAGACCCAGTACTTC
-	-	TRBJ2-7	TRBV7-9	CSSSLTVYEQYF	TGTTCCAGCAGCTTGACAGTCTACGAGCAGTACTTC
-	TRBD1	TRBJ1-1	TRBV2	CASRRQGDFTEAFF	TGTGCCAGCAGGAGACAGGGGGATTTCACTGAAGCTTTCTTT
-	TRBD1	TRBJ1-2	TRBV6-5	CASSSRDSGYGYTF	TGTGCCAGCAGTTCCCGGGACAGTGGCTATGGCTACACCTTC
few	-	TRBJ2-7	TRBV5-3	CARSLFPLFSIYEQYF	TGTGCCAGAAGCTTGTTTCCCCTTTTCTCTATCTACGAGCAGTACTTC
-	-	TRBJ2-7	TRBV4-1	CASSHFLGGYEQYF	TGCGCCAGCAGCCATTTTTTAGGGGGATACGAGCAGTACTTC
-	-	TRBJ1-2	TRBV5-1	CASSSAPPTAGYTF	TGCGCCAGCAGCTCCGCACCACCGACAGCTGGCTACACCTTC
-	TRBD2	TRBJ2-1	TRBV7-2	CASSWNPGTSNEQFF	TGTGCCAGCAGCTGGAACCCCGGGACTAGCAATGAGCAGTTCTTC
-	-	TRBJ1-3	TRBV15	CATSRHRESSGNTIYF	TGTGCCACCAGCAGGCACAGGGAAAGCTCTGGAAACACCATATATTTT
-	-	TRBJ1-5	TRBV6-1	CASSGVWGGSGPQHF	TGTGCCAGCAGTGGGGTCTGGGGGGGCTCTGGGCCCCAGCATTTT
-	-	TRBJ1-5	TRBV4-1	CASSQGPGSNQPQHF	TGCGCCAGCAGCCAAGGTCCAGGGTCCAATCAGCCCCAGCATTTT
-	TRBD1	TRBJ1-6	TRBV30	CAWEGTGNSPLHF	TGTGCCTGGGAAGGGACAGGAAATTCACCCCTCCACTTT
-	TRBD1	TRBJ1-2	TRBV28	CASSELGQGRFGYGYTF	TGTGCCAGCAGCGAATTGGGACAGGGGCGCTTTGGCTATGGCTACACCTTC
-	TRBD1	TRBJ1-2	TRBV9	CASMRGQGAFDYGYTF	TGTGCCAGCATGCGGGGACAGGGGGCGTTTGACTATGGCTACACCTTC
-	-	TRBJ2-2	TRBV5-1	CASSPAGPTNTGELFF	TGCGCCAGCAGCCCGGCGGGACCCACTAACACCGGGGAGCTGTTTTTT
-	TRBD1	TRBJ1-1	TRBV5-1	CASSAPQGRSTEAFF	TGCGCCAGCAGCGCCCCACAGGGGAGATCCACTGAAGCTTTCTTT
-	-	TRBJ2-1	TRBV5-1	CASSPSNEQFF	TGCGCCAGCAGCCCTAGCAATGAGCAGTTCTTC
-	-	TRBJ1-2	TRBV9	CASATGDSIYGYTF	TGTGCCAGCGCCACCGGGGATTCAATATATGGCTACACCTTC